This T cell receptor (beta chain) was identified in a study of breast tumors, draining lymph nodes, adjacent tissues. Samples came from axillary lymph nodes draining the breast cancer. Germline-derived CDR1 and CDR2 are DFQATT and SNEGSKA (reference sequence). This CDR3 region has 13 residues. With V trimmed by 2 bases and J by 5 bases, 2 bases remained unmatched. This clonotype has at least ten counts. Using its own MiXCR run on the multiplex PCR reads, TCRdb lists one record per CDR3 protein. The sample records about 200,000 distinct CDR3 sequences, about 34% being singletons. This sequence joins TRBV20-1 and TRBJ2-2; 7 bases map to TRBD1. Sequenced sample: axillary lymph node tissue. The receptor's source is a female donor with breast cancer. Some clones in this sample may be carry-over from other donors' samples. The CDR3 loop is CSARRQGTGELFF. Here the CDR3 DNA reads TGCAGTGCTAGAAGACAGGGAACCGGGGAGCTGTTTTTT.